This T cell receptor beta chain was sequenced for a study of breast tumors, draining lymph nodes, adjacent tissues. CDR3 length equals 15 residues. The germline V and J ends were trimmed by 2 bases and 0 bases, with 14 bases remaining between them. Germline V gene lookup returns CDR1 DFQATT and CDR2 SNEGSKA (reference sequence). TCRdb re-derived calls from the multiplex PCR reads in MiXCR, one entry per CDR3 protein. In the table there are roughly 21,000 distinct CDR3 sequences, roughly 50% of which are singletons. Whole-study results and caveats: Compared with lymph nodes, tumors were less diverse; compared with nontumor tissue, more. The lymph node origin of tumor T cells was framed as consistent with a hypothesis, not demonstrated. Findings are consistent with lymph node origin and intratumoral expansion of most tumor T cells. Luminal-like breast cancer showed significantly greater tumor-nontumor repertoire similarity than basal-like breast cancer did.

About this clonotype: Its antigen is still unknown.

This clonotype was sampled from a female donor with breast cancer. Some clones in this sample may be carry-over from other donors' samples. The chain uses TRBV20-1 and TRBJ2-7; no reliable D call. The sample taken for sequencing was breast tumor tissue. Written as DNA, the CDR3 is TGCAGTGCTAGAAGTGTTGACACCCTCTCCTACGAGCAGTACTTC. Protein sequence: CSARSVDTLSYEQYF.